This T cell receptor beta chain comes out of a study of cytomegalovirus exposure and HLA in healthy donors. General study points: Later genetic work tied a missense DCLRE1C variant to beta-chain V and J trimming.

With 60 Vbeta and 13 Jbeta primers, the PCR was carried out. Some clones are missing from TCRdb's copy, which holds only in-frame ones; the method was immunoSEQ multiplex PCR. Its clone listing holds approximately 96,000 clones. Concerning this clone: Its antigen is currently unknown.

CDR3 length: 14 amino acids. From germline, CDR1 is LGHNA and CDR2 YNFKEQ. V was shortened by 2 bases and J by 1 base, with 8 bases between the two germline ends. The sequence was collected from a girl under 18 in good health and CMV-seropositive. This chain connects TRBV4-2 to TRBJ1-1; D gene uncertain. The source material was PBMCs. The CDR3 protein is CASSQSPQNTEAFF. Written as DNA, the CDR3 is TGTGCCAGCAGCCAATCTCCACAGAACACTGAAGCTTTCTTT.